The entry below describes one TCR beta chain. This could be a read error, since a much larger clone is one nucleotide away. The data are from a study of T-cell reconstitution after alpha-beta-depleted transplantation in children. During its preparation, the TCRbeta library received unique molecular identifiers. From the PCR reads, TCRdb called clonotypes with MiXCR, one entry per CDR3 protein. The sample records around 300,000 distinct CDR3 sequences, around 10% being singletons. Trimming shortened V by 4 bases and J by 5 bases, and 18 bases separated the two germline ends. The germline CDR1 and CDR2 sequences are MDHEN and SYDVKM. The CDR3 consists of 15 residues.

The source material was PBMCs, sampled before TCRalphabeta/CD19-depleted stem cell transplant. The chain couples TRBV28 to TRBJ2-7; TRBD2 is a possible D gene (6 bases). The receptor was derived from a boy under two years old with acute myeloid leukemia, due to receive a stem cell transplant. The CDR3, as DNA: TGTGCCAGCAGTTGGCCGAAGCGGGTGTGGCACGAGCAGTACTTC. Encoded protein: CASSWPKRVWHEQYF. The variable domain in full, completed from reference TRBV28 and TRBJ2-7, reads DVKVTQSSRYLVKRTGEKVFLECVQDMDHENMFWYRQDPGLGLRLIYFSYDVKMKEKGDIPEGYSVSREKKERFSLILESASTNQTSMYLCASSWPKRVWHEQYFGPGTRLTVT.